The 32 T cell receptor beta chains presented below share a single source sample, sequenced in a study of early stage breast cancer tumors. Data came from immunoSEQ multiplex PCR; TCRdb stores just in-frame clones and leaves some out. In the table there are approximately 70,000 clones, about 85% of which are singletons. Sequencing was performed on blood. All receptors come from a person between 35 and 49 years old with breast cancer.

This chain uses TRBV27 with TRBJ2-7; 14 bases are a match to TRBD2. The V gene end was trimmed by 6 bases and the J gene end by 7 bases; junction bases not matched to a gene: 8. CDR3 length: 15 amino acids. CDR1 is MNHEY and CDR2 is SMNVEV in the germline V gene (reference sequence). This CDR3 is CASRPTSGREGEQYF. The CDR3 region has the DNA TGTGCCAGCAGACCGACTAGCGGGAGGGAAGGTGAGCAGTACTTC.

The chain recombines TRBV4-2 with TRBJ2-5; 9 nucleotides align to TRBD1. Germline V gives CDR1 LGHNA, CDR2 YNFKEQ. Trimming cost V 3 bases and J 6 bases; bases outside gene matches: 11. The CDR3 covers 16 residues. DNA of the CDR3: TGTGCCAGCAGCCAGGGGAGTGGACAGGGGCGTCAGACCCAGTACTTC. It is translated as CASSQGSGQGRQTQYF.

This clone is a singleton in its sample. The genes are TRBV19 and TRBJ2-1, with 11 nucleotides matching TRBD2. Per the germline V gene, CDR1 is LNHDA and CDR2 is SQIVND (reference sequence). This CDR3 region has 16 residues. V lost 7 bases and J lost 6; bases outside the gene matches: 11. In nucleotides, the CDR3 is TGTGCCAGTAATCGGATAGCGGGAGGGGAAAGCAATGAGCAGTTCTTC. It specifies CASNRIAGGESNEQFF.

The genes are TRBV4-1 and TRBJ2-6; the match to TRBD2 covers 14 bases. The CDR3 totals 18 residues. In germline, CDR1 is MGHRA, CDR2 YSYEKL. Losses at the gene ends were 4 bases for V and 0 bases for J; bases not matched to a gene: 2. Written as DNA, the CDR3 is TGCGCCAGCAGCCGGGGGACTAGCGGGGGCTCTGGGGCCAACGTCCTGACTTTC. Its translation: CASSRGTSGGSGANVLTF.

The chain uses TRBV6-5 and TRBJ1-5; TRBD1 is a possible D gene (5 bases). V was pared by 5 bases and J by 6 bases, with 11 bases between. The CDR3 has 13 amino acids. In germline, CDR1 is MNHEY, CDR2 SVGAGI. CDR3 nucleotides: TGTGCCAGCAGTGGTGGGGGGATTCAGCCCCAGCATTTT. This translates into CASSGGGIQPQHF.

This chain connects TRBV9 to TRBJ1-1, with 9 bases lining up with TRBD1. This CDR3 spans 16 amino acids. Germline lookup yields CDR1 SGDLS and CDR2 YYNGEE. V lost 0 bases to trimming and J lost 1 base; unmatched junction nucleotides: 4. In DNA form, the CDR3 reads TGTGCCAGCAGCGTAGGAGGGACAGGGAGGAACACTGAAGCTTTCTTT. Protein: CASSVGGTGRNTEAFF.

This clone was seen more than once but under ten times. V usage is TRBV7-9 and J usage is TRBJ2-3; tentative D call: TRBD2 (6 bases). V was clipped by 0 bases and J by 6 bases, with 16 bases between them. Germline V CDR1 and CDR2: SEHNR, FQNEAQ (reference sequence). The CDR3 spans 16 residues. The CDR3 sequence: CASSLALGGEGDTQYF. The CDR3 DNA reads TGTGCCAGCAGCTTAGCTCTCGGGGGAGAGGGGGATACGCAGTATTTT.

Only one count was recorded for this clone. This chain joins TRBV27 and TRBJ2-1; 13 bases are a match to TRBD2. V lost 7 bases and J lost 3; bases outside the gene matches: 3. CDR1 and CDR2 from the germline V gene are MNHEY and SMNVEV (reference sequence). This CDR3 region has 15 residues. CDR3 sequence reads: CASNRLAGGYNEQFF. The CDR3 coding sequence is TGTGCCAGCAACAGACTAGCGGGAGGCTACAATGAGCAGTTCTTC.

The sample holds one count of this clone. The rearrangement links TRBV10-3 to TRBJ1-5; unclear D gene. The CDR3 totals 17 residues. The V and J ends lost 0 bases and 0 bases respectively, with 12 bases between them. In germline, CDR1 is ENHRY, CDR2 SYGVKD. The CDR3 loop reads CAISESGGKYSNQPQHF. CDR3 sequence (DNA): TGTGCCATCAGTGAGTCGGGAGGGAAATATAGCAATCAGCCCCAGCATTTT.

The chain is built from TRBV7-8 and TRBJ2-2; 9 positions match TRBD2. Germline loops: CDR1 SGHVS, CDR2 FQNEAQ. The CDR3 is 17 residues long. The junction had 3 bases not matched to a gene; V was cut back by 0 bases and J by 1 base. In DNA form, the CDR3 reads TGTGCCAGCAGCTTAGCGATAGCGGGAGTGAACACCGGGGAGCTGTTTTTT. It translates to CASSLAIAGVNTGELFF.

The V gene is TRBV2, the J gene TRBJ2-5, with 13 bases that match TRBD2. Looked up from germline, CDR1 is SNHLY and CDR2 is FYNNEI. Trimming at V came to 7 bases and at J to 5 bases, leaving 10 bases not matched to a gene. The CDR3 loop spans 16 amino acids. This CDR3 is CASTSATSGRGETQYF. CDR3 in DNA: TGTGCCAGCACCTCCGCAACTAGCGGGAGGGGGGAGACCCAGTACTTC.

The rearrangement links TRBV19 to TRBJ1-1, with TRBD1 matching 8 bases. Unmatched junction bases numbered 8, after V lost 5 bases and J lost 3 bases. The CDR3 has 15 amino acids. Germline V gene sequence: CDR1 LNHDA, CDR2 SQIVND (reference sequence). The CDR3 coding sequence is TGTGCCAGTAGTTTCAGAACAGGGGGAGACACTGAAGCTTTCTTT. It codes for CASSFRTGGDTEAFF.

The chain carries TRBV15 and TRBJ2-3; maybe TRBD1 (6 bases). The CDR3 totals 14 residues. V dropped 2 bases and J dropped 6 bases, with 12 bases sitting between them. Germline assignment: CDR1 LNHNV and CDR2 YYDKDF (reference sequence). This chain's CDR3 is CATSRLGARDTQYF. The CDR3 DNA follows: TGTGCCACCAGCAGATTGGGGGCGAGGGATACGCAGTATTTT. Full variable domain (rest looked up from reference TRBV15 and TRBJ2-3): DAMVIQNPRYQVTQFGKPVTLSCSQTLNHNVMYWYQQKSSQAPKLLFHYYDKDFNNEADTPDNFQSRRPNTSFCFLDIRSPGLGDTAMYLCATSRLGARDTQYFGPGTRLTVL.

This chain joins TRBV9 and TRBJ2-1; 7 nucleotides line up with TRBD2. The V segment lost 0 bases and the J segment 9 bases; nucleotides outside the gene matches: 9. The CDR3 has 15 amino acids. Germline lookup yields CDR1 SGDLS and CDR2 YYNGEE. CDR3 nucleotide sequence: TGTGCCAGCAGCGTAGGGGGCGGGAGTATCGGTGAGCAGTTCTTC. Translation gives CASSVGGGSIGEQFF.

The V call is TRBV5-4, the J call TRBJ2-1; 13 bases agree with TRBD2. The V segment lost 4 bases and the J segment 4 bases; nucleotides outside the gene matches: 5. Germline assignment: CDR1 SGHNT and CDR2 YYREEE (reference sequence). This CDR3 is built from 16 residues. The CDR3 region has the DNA TGTGCCAGCAGCCCTGGGACTAGCGGGACGTACAATGAGCAGTTCTTC. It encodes CASSPGTSGTYNEQFF.

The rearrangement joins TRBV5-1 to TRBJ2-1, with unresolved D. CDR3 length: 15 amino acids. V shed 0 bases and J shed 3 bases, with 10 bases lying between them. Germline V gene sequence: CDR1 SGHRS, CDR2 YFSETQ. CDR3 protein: CASSLGPGGYNEQFF. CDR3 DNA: TGCGCCAGCAGCTTGGGGCCGGGCGGCTACAATGAGCAGTTCTTC.

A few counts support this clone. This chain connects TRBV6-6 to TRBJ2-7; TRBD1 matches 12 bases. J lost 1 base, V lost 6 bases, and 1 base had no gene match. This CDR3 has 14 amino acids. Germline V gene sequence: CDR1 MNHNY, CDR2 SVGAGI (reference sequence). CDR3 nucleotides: TGTGCCAGCAGGGGACAGGGGGCATCCTACGAGCAGTACTTC. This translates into CASRGQGASYEQYF.

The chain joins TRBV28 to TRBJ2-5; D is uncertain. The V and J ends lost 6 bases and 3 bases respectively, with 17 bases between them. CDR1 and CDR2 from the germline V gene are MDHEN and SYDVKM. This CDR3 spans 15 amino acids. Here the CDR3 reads CASSRTETTEETQYF. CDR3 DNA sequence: TGTGCCAGCAGCCGAACGGAGACGACCGAAGAGACCCAGTACTTC.

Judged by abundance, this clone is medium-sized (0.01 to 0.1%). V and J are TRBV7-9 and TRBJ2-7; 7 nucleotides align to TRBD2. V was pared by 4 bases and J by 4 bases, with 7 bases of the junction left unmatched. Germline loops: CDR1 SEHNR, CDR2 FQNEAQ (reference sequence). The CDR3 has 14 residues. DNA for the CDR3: TGTGCCAGCAGCTCTTCGACTAGCTTGTACGAGCAGTACTTC. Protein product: CASSSSTSLYEQYF.

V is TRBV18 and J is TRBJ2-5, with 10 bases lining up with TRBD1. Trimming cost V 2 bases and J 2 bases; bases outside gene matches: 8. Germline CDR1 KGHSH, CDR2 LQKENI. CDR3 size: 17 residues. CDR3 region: CASSPIVGQGRQETQYF. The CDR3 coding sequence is TGTGCCAGCTCACCAATAGTGGGACAGGGGAGACAAGAGACCCAGTACTTC.

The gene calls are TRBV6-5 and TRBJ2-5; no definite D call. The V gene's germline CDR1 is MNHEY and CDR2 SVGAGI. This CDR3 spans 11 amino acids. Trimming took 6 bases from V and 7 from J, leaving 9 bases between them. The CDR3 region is CASSPGSTQYF. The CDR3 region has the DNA TGTGCCAGCAGCCCCGGGTCGACCCAGTACTTC.

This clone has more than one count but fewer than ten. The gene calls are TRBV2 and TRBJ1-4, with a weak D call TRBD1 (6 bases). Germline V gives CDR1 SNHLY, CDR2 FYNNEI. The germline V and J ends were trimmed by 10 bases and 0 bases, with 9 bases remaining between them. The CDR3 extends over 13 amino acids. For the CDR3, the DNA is TGTGCCACTAAGGGGGCAACTAATGAAAAACTGTTTTTT. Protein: CATKGATNEKLFF.

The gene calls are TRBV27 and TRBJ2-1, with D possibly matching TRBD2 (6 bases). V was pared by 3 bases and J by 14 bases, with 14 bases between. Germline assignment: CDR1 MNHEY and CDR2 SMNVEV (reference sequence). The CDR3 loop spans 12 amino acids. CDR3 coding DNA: TGTGCCAGCAGTTTGCGGGGAAACTTAAAGTTCTTC. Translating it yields CASSLRGNLKFF.

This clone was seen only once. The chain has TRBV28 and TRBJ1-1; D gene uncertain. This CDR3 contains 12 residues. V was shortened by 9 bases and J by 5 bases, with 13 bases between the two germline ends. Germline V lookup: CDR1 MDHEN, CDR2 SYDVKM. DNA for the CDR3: TGTGCCAGTAGGGTGTTGGGGACTGAAGCTTTCTTT. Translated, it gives CASRVLGTEAFF.

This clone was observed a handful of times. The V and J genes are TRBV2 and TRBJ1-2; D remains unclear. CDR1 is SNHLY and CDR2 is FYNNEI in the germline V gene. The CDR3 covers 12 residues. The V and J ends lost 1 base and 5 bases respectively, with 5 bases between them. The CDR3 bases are TGTGCCAGCAGTGAAGACCGGTATGGCTACACCTTC. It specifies CASSEDRYGYTF.

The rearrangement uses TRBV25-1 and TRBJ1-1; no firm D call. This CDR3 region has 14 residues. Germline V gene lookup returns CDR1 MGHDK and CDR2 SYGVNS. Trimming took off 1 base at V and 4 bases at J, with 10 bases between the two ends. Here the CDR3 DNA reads TGTGCCAGCAGTGAATTTCCGGGAACCACTGAAGCTTTCTTT. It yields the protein CASSEFPGTTEAFF.

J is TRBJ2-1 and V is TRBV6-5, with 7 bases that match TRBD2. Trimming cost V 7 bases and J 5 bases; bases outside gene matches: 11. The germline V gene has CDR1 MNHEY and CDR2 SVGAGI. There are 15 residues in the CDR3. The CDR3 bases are TGTGCCAGCACCATGGCACTGGCGGGAGACAATGAGCAGTTCTTC. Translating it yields CASTMALAGDNEQFF.

The CDR3 DNA reads TGCGCCAGCAGTGAACGGGACAGGGGCACCGGGGAGCTGTTTTTT. It codes for CASSERDRGTGELFF. The chain combines TRBV10-2 with TRBJ2-2; TRBD1 matches at 10 bases. V was pared by 3 bases and J by 4 bases, with 2 bases of the junction left unmatched. There are 15 residues in the CDR3. Germline V gives CDR1 WSHSY, CDR2 SAAADI.

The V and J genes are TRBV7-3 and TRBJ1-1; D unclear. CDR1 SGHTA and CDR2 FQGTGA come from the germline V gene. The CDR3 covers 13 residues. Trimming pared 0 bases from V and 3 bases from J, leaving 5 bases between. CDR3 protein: CASSLTADTEAFF. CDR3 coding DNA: TGTGCCAGCAGCTTAACTGCCGACACTGAAGCTTTCTTT.

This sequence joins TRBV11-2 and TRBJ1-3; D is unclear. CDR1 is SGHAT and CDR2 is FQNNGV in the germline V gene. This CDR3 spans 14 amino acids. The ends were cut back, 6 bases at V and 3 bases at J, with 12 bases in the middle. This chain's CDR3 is CASRVHESGNTIYF. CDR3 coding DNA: TGTGCCAGCAGAGTCCACGAGAGTGGAAACACCATATATTTT.

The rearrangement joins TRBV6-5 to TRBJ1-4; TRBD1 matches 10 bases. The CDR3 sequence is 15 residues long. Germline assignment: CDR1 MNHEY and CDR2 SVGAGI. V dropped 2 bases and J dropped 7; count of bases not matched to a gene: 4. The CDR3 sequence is CASSYRQGASEKLFF. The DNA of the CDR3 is TGTGCCAGCAGTTACCGACAGGGGGCGTCTGAAAAACTGTTTTTT.

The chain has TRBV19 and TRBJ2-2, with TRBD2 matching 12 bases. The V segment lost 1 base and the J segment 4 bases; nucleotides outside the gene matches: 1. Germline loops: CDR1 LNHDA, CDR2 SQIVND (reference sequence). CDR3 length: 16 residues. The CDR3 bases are TGTGCCAGTAGTATAGGACTAGCGGGAGCCACCGGGGAGCTGTTTTTT. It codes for CASSIGLAGATGELFF.